What follows are 25 T cell receptor beta chains derived from one specimen sequenced in a study of neurological immune-mediated disorders. In TCRdb, the 5' RACE reads were re-called with MiXCR into one record per CDR3 protein. Here the sample spans roughly 48,000 distinct CDR3 sequences, less than 6% being singletons. The sequencing input was CD4+ T cells from blood. Every receptor here comes from a woman aged 18-29 years with multiple sclerosis.

This clonotype was recorded many times. V and J are TRBV15 and TRBJ2-6; perhaps TRBD1 as D (6 bases). V gave up 5 bases and J gave up 2 bases, with 16 bases separating them. This CDR3 comprises 17 residues. Germline values: CDR1 LNHNV, CDR2 YYDKDF (reference sequence). The CDR3 loop is CATSAHITGTGANVLTF. The CDR3 nucleotides read TGTGCCACCAGCGCCCATATTACAGGGACTGGGGCCAACGTCCTGACTTTC.

This clonotype was counted only a few times. The chain recombines TRBV6-4 with TRBJ2-1; unclear D gene. From germline, CDR1 is MRHNA and CDR2 SNTAGT. The CDR3 consists of 13 residues. V shed 5 bases and J shed 9 bases, with 14 bases lying between them. This CDR3 is CASSWAPSGEQFF. In nucleotides, the CDR3 is TGTGCCAGCAGTTGGGCTCCCTCCGGTGAGCAGTTCTTC.

This clonotype was detected many times. The chain employs TRBV20-1 and TRBJ2-3; D remains unclear. Germline V gene data show CDR1 as DFQATT and CDR2 as SNEGSKA (reference sequence). The CDR3 covers 11 residues. V was pared by 1 base and J by 9 bases, with 8 bases between. The CDR3, as DNA: TGCAGTGCTAGAGGCGGTACCACGCAGTATTTT. Protein sequence: CSARGGTTQYF.

This clonotype appeared many times. The chain links TRBV5-8 to TRBJ2-1; TRBD2 matches 9 bases. The germline gives CDR1 SGHTS, CDR2 YDEGEE. After removal of 0 bases from V and 5 bases from J, the junction contained 6 bases not matched to a gene. There are 16 residues in the CDR3. DNA of the CDR3: TGTGCCAGCAGCTTGGGGGCGGGAGGGCCCGACAATGAGCAGTTCTTC. Its translation: CASSLGAGGPDNEQFF.

This clonotype was observed many times. The V gene is TRBV20-1, the J gene TRBJ1-5; a weak D match, TRBD1 (6 bases). The CDR3 spans 14 residues. V lost 6 bases to trimming and J lost 0 bases, with 12 bases between them. CDR1 is DFQATT and CDR2 is SNEGSKA in the germline V gene (reference sequence). CDR3 sequence reads: CSADRANSNQPQHF. The CDR3 coding sequence is TGCAGTGCGGACAGAGCAAATAGCAATCAGCCCCAGCATTTT.

This chain links TRBV6-1 with TRBJ1-5; no definite D call. V lost 1 base and J lost 7, with 14 bases in between. This CDR3 has 15 amino acids. From germline, CDR1 is MNHNS and CDR2 SASEGT. The CDR3 sequence is CASSEGRTGSQPQHF. Here the CDR3 DNA reads TGTGCCAGCAGTGAAGGTCGGACGGGGTCGCAGCCCCAGCATTTT.

This clonotype was seen ten or more times. J is TRBJ2-3 and V is TRBV20-1, with 7 nucleotides matching TRBD2. Per the germline V gene, CDR1 is DFQATT and CDR2 is SNEGSKA (reference sequence). V was pared by 2 bases and J by 2 bases, with 7 bases of the junction left unmatched. The CDR3 consists of 15 residues. CDR3 in amino acids: CSARWASGPTDTQYF. Written as DNA, the CDR3 is TGCAGTGCTAGATGGGCTAGCGGTCCCACAGATACGCAGTATTTT.

This clonotype turned up a few times. J is TRBJ2-7 and V is TRBV19, with D possibly called TRBD1 or TRBD2 (5 bases each). Germline CDR1 reads LNHDA; CDR2 reads SQIVND (reference sequence). Trimming removed 9 bases at V and 2 bases at J, with 17 bases between. This CDR3 has 14 residues. The CDR3, as DNA: TGTGCCAGCAAGGACGAGGGGACGGCCTACGAGCAGTACTTC. Amino acid sequence: CASKDEGTAYEQYF.

This clonotype was detected ten times or more. The V gene is TRBV20-1, the J gene TRBJ2-7, with D tentatively TRBD1 (5 bases). V lost 0 bases and J lost 7, with 16 bases in between. CDR3 length: 14 amino acids. Germline V gene sequence: CDR1 DFQATT, CDR2 SNEGSKA (reference sequence). Here the CDR3 DNA reads TGCAGTGCTAGAGATGTTCGCAGGGATATGGAGCAGTACTTC. Its protein product is CSARDVRRDMEQYF.

This clonotype was recorded many times. The chain is built from TRBV20-1 and TRBJ1-5; D unclear. The CDR3 runs 13 residues. Germline V CDR1 and CDR2: DFQATT, SNEGSKA (reference sequence). Trimming shortened V by 4 bases and J by 3 bases, and 10 bases separated the two germline ends. The CDR3 DNA follows: TGCAGTGCTATAAGTAGGAACAATCAGCCCCAGCATTTT. This gives the protein CSAISRNNQPQHF.

In this sample, this clonotype turned up many times. The chain has TRBV29-1 and TRBJ1-1; 8 bases agree with TRBD1. Germline CDR1 SQVTM, CDR2 ANQGSEA. This CDR3 contains 10 residues. With V trimmed by 7 bases and J by 7 bases, 2 bases remained unmatched. DNA for the CDR3: TGCAGCGCAGACAGGGGTGAAGCTTTCTTT. Its protein product is CSADRGEAFF.

This clonotype qualifies as medium-sized (0.01 to 0.1%). The chain couples TRBV5-1 to TRBJ1-1, with no clear D. Trimming shortened V by 0 bases and J by 4 bases, and 10 bases separated the two germline ends. CDR3 length equals 14 residues. The germline V gene encodes CDR1 SGHRS and CDR2 YFSETQ. The CDR3 DNA reads TGCGCCAGCAGCTTGGATGCCGGACTCACTGAAGCTTTCTTT. Translation gives CASSLDAGLTEAFF.

This clonotype was seen ten or more times. The CDR3 reads CASSSGSTDTQYF. The CDR3 nucleotides read TGCGCCAGCAGCTCCGGCAGCACAGATACGCAGTATTTT. The chain links TRBV5-1 to TRBJ2-3; D call uncertain. Germline V lookup: CDR1 SGHRS, CDR2 YFSETQ. Trimming cost V 3 bases and J 0 bases, with 5 bases left between them. CDR3 length: 13 amino acids.

The chain recombines TRBV27 with TRBJ2-7; 8 bases align to TRBD1. The V gene end was trimmed by 3 bases and the J gene end by 2 bases; junction bases not matched to a gene: 3. CDR3 size: 14 residues. From germline, CDR1 is MNHEY and CDR2 SMNVEV (reference sequence). CDR3 in amino acids: CASSFYRGAYEQYV. The CDR3 coding sequence is TGTGCCAGCAGTTTCTACAGGGGGGCCTACGAGCAGTACGTC.

About this clonotype itself: A junction boundary mismatches the germline segment, possibly from a read error. The chain links TRBV11-2 to TRBJ2-5; D is unresolved. There are 15 residues in the CDR3. Germline V gives CDR1 SGHAT, CDR2 FQNNGV. The CDR3 coding sequence is TGTACCAGCAGCTTAATATGGAGTATGGGAGAGACCCAGTACTTC. Translated: CTSSLIWSMGETQYF.

This clonotype was seen at least ten times. The gene calls are TRBV20-1 and TRBJ2-3; unclear D gene. Trimming left V 4 bases short and J 6 bases short, with 23 bases between. This CDR3 region has 16 residues. Per the germline V gene, CDR1 is DFQATT and CDR2 is SNEGSKA (reference sequence). The CDR3 here is CSATPSRTPLGDTQYF. CDR3 bases: TGCAGTGCTACACCCTCCAGGACCCCCCTGGGCGATACGCAGTATTTT.

This clonotype was counted ten times or more. V and J are TRBV9 and TRBJ2-1; 8 bases line up with TRBD2. This CDR3 contains 16 residues. Trimming removed 3 bases from V and 5 bases from J; junction bases left unmatched: 10. CDR1 is SGDLS, CDR2 YYNGEE, per germline. The CDR3 coding sequence is TGTGCCAGCAGCGCTCTCCCGGGACTAGGAAACAATGAGCAGTTCTTC. It specifies CASSALPGLGNNEQFF.

J is TRBJ1-1 and V is TRBV2; D is perhaps TRBD1 (5 bases). The CDR3 spans 13 residues. Germline CDR1 and CDR2: SNHLY and FYNNEI. Trimming removed 6 bases from V and 1 base from J, with 9 bases in between. The chain's CDR3 is CASRGRWNTEAFF. Here the CDR3 DNA reads TGTGCCAGCAGGGGACGGTGGAACACTGAAGCTTTCTTT.

This clonotype counts as medium-sized (0.01 to 0.1%). The V gene is TRBV10-1, the J gene TRBJ1-1; D not resolved. Trimming cost V 5 bases and J 0 bases, with 7 bases left between them. CDR3 size: 13 residues. The germline V gene has CDR1 WNHNN and CDR2 SYGVQD (reference sequence). DNA of the CDR3: TGCGCCAGCAGTTCAATGATGAACACTGAAGCTTTCTTT. Protein: CASSSMMNTEAFF.

This clonotype was counted only a few times. The J gene is TRBJ2-6, the V gene TRBV7-9; 7 bases fit TRBD1. The CDR3 has 17 residues. Trimming took 1 base from V and 2 from J; bases not matched to a gene: 5. Germline CDR1 is SEHNR and CDR2 is FQNEAQ (reference sequence). CDR3 DNA: TGTGCCAGCAGCTTAGGCGACAGGGTCACTGGGGCCAACGTCCTGACTTTC. Translated: CASSLGDRVTGANVLTF. Complete variable domain (other parts from reference TRBV7-9 and TRBJ2-6): DTGVSQNPRHKITKRGQNVTFRCDPISEHNRLYWYRQTLGQGPEFLTYFQNEAQLEKSRLLSDRFSAERPKGSFSTLEIQRTEQGDSAMYLCASSLGDRVTGANVLTFGAGSRLTVL.

This clonotype was detected ten times or more. This rearrangement joins TRBV5-5 to TRBJ1-1; no definite D call. The germline V and J ends were trimmed by 3 bases and 5 bases, with 11 bases remaining between them. The CDR3 has 13 residues. Germline lookup yields CDR1 SGHKS and CDR2 YYEKEE (reference sequence). The CDR3: CASSYSGGTEAFF. The DNA for the CDR3 is TGTGCCAGCAGCTATTCGGGAGGTACTGAAGCTTTCTTT.

This clonotype has ten or more counts. The V and J genes are TRBV27 and TRBJ2-7, with 12 positions matching TRBD1. The germline gives CDR1 MNHEY, CDR2 SMNVEV (reference sequence). The CDR3 sequence is 16 residues long. The trim removed 6 bases at V and 6 bases at J, leaving 12 bases unmatched. The CDR3 is CASRGPPGQGASEQYV. The CDR3 nucleotides read TGTGCCAGCAGGGGACCCCCGGGACAGGGGGCCTCCGAGCAGTACGTC.

Ten or more counts support this clonotype. V usage is TRBV28 and J usage is TRBJ2-3; D is uncertain. V lost 7 bases to trimming and J lost 0 bases, with 8 bases between them. Germline V CDR1 and CDR2: MDHEN, SYDVKM. The CDR3 spans 13 residues. Here the CDR3 reads CASMTSSTDTQYF. The CDR3 DNA is TGTGCCAGCATGACCTCTAGCACAGATACGCAGTATTTT.

This clonotype was recorded at least ten times. The rearrangement links TRBV20-1 to TRBJ1-1, with D maybe TRBD1 (5 bases). Germline CDR1 DFQATT, CDR2 SNEGSKA (reference sequence). With 5 bases removed from V and 1 base from J, the gap between germline ends came to 11 bases. The CDR3 consists of 13 residues. CDR3 in DNA: TGCAGTGCTCCGTACGGGGCGAACACTGAAGCTTTCTTT. Amino acid sequence: CSAPYGANTEAFF.

Ten or more counts support this clonotype. The chain recombines TRBV12-3 or TRBV12-4 with TRBJ2-1; TRBD1 matches 7 bases. CDR3 length: 15 amino acids. V shed 4 bases, J shed 8 bases, and the junction held 11 bases outside the gene matches. The CDR3 region has the DNA TGTGCCAGCAGTTATTCGCCCGGGACAGTATATGAGCAGTTCTTC. As protein: CASSYSPGTVYEQFF.